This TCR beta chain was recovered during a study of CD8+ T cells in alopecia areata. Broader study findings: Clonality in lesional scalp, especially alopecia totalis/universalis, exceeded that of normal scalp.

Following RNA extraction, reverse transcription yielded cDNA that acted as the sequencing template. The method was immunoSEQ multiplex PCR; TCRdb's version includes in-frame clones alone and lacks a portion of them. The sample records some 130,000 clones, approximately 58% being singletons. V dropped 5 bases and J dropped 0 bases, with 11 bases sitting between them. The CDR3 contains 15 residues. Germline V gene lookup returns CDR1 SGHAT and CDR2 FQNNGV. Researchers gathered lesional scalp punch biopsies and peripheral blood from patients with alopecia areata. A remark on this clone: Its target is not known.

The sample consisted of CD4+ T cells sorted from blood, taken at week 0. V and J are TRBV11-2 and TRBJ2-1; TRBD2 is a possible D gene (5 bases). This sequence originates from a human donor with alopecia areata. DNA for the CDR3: TGTGCCAGCAGCCGGAGCGGCGGCTCCTACAATGAGCAGTTCTTC. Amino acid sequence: CASSRSGGSYNEQFF.